Listed here are 3 T cell receptor beta chains from one sample, sequenced in a study of blood T cells in healthy people across ages. The authors ran a second PCR of roughly 6 to 12 cycles using a sample-barcoded 5' primer and a J-beta primer mix. TCRdb re-called the 5' RACE reads with MiXCR, one entry per CDR3 protein. The repertoire holds more than 900,000 distinct CDR3 sequences, around 25% seen once, with around 0.75% in the top ten. Another study also made use of these data, one on T cells of mothers and their children.

Specimen: blood. These receptors all stem from a girl under 10 years old in good health.

This clonotype has only a few counts. The J gene is TRBJ2-2, the V gene TRBV5-1; the match to TRBD1 covers 11 bases. Germline CDR1 is SGHRS and CDR2 is YFSETQ. The CDR3 has 15 amino acids. V trimming: 4 bases; J trimming: 6 bases; junction bases outside the gene matches: 5. The CDR3 spells CASSPGQGAPGELFF. The CDR3, as DNA: TGCGCCAGCAGCCCCGGACAGGGGGCTCCCGGGGAGCTGTTTTTT.

In its sample, this clonotype was seen a few times. This chain links TRBV27 with TRBJ1-3, with D tentatively TRBD1 (6 bases). This CDR3 is 14 amino acids long. The germline V and J ends were trimmed by 3 bases and 2 bases, with 8 bases remaining between them. Germline loops: CDR1 MNHEY, CDR2 SMNVEV (reference sequence). The CDR3 DNA sequence: TGTGCCAGCAGTTTTACAGGGCCTGGAAACACCATATATTTT. Amino acid sequence: CASSFTGPGNTIYF.

This clonotype appeared a few times. This rearrangement joins TRBV7-6 to TRBJ2-5; D is perhaps TRBD2 (5 bases). The CDR3 runs to 15 residues. The germline gives CDR1 SGHVS, CDR2 FNYEAQ. V was shortened by 1 base and J by 4 bases, with 13 bases between the two germline ends. CDR3 nucleotide sequence: TGTGCCAGCAGCTTAGGGCAGACCGAGGGAGAGACCCAGTACTTC. Residues: CASSLGQTEGETQYF.